What follows are 26 T cell receptor beta chains derived from one specimen sequenced in a study of neoadjuvant nivolumab and ipilimumab in lung cancer. The method was immunoSEQ multiplex PCR; TCRdb's version includes in-frame clones alone and lacks a portion of them. The table lists 30,000 to 45,000 clones, approximately 89% of them singletons, with about 3.6% in the top ten. Specimen: peripheral blood, collected before neoadjuvant nivolumab, alone or with ipilimumab. The receptors were gathered from an adult with non-small cell lung cancer.

The CDR3 sequence is CASRPPRTGQASSYNEQFF. CDR3 nucleotide sequence: TGTGCCAGTAGACCACCACGGACCGGACAGGCGAGCTCCTACAATGAGCAGTTCTTC. The chain combines TRBV19 with TRBJ2-1, with 7 bases identical to TRBD1. Looked up from germline, CDR1 is LNHDA and CDR2 is SQIVND (reference sequence). The junction had 17 bases not matched to a gene; V was cut back by 6 bases and J by 0 bases. The CDR3 has 19 amino acids.

This chain connects TRBV7-2 to TRBJ2-7; 11 nucleotides agree with TRBD2. Germline lookup yields CDR1 SGHTA and CDR2 FQGNSA. The CDR3 consists of 14 residues. V lost 4 bases and J lost 4; bases outside the gene matches: 3. For the CDR3, the DNA is TGTGCCAGCAGCTCTAGCGGGAGGTCGTACGAGCAGTACTTC. As protein: CASSSSGRSYEQYF.

The chain has TRBV28 and TRBJ2-7; D possibly corresponds to TRBD1 (6 bases). Between the trimmed V and J ends, which lost 6 bases and 3 bases, there was a span of 15 bases. This CDR3 has 14 amino acids. Germline V gene lookup returns CDR1 MDHEN and CDR2 SYDVKM. CDR3 DNA: TGTGCCAGCAGCCAGGCGACAGGACTCTACGAGCAGTACTTC. Protein sequence: CASSQATGLYEQYF. The full variable domain, rest sourced from reference TRBV28 and TRBJ2-7, is DVKVTQSSRYLVKRTGEKVFLECVQDMDHENMFWYRQDPGLGLRLIYFSYDVKMKEKGDIPEGYSVSREKKERFSLILESASTNQTSMYLCASSQATGLYEQYFGPGTRLTVT.

The gene calls are TRBV13 and TRBJ1-2, with 7 bases that match TRBD1. CDR1 PRHDT and CDR2 FYEKMQ come from the germline V gene (reference sequence). The V gene end was trimmed by 5 bases and the J gene end by 8 bases; junction bases not matched to a gene: 11. The CDR3 loop spans 14 amino acids. The CDR3 spells CASSLGQAPLGYTF. The CDR3 DNA sequence: TGTGCCAGCAGCCTCGGACAGGCTCCTCTAGGCTACACCTTC.

A few counts support this clone. The chain links TRBV30 to TRBJ1-4; D not resolved. V lost 1 base and J 6 bases, leaving 9 bases between the germline ends. The length of the CDR3 is 13 residues. CDR1 and CDR2 (germline): GTSNPN, SVGIG (reference sequence). The CDR3: CAWSATTDEKLFF. The CDR3 DNA reads TGTGCCTGGAGTGCGACGACGGATGAAAAACTGTTTTTT.

The chain recombines TRBV5-1 with TRBJ2-3, with 8 bases matching TRBD2. Germline lookup yields CDR1 SGHRS and CDR2 YFSETQ. CDR3 length equals 13 residues. The V gene end was trimmed by 9 bases and the J gene end by 0 bases; junction bases not matched to a gene: 3. The CDR3: CATASGSTDTQYF. The CDR3 region has the DNA TGCGCCACCGCTAGCGGGAGCACAGATACGCAGTATTTT.

The chain joins TRBV27 to TRBJ2-1, with 8 bases fitting TRBD2. The CDR3 is made up of 16 amino acids. Per the germline V gene, CDR1 is MNHEY and CDR2 is SMNVEV (reference sequence). V was clipped by 2 bases and J by 6 bases; unmatched bases: 9. CDR3 nucleotides: TGTGCCAGCAGTTTAGGCGGGAGGTTGCTGGGCAATGAGCAGTTCTTC. As protein: CASSLGGRLLGNEQFF.

V usage is TRBV25-1 and J usage is TRBJ2-1; 8 nucleotides line up with TRBD1. The V gene end was trimmed by 2 bases and the J gene end by 4 bases; junction bases not matched to a gene: 10. The CDR3 is 17 amino acids. CDR1 is MGHDK, CDR2 SYGVNS, per germline. This chain's CDR3 is CASSEAGRTGLYNEQFF. The DNA for the CDR3 is TGTGCCAGCAGTGAAGCCGGGCGGACAGGGTTGTACAATGAGCAGTTCTTC.

This clone occurred once. The CDR3 coding sequence is TGCGCCAGCAGCCATCCGACTAGTCTCTACGAGCAGTACTTC. It translates to CASSHPTSLYEQYF. V gene TRBV4-1 combines with J gene TRBJ2-7; D perhaps matches TRBD2 (6 bases). The CDR3 is 14 amino acids. V was pared by 3 bases and J by 3 bases, with 12 bases between. Per the germline V gene, CDR1 is MGHRA and CDR2 is YSYEKL.

The chain carries TRBV6-5 and TRBJ1-1; no reliable D call. Germline V gene data show CDR1 as MNHEY and CDR2 as SVGAGI. The CDR3 totals 12 residues. Trimming took 8 bases from V and 1 from J, leaving 8 bases between them. The CDR3 region has the DNA TGTGCCAGCTCAGTAGGGAACACTGAAGCTTTCTTT. Amino acid sequence: CASSVGNTEAFF.

The V call is TRBV4-1, the J call TRBJ2-7; 7 bases line up with TRBD1. Trimming took 0 bases from V and 2 from J; bases not matched to a gene: 4. This CDR3 is 15 amino acids long. CDR1 is MGHRA, CDR2 YSYEKL, per germline. The CDR3 bases are TGCGCCAGCAGCCAAGATTGGGACAGACCCTACGAGCAGTACTTC. Protein product: CASSQDWDRPYEQYF.

This clone came up once. The CDR3 here is CASSRNAGSGPTEQYF. CDR3 nucleotide sequence: TGTGCCAGCTCACGAAATGCCGGGTCAGGGCCAACCGAGCAGTACTTC. This chain uses TRBV18 with TRBJ2-7, with a tentative D call TRBD1 (5 bases). The V gene's germline CDR1 is KGHSH and CDR2 LQKENI. This CDR3 is built from 16 residues. The V gene lost 4 bases and the J gene lost 6 bases, with 22 bases spanning the gap.

This chain joins TRBV4-3 and TRBJ2-7; 12 bases map to TRBD2. This CDR3 is built from 18 residues. Germline CDR1 is LGHNA and CDR2 is YSLEER. V trimming: 0 bases; J trimming: 4 bases; junction bases outside the gene matches: 10. The DNA for the CDR3 is TGCGCCAGCAGCCAAGATTATAGAGGGACTAGCGGGTCGTACGAGCAGTACTTC. Protein: CASSQDYRGTSGSYEQYF.

A single count supports this clone. The chain joins TRBV7-6 to TRBJ2-5; D is undetermined. The ends were cut back, 1 base at V and 1 base at J, with 4 bases in the middle. The germline gives CDR1 SGHVS, CDR2 FNYEAQ. The CDR3 totals 13 residues. The CDR3 DNA reads as TGTGCCAGCAGCTTAGTCTTCCAAGAGACCCAGTACTTC. Translated, it gives CASSLVFQETQYF.

V and J are TRBV29-1 and TRBJ1-2; possibly TRBD1 for D (5 bases). Trimming removed 6 bases from V and 8 bases from J, with 22 bases in between. Germline V gene lookup returns CDR1 SQVTM and CDR2 ANQGSEA. This CDR3 spans 14 amino acids. CDR3 in DNA: TGCAGCGTGGACTCAAGGGGTCAGGGTGGCGGCTACACCTTC. It is translated as CSVDSRGQGGGYTF. Full variable domain (rest looked up from reference TRBV29-1 and TRBJ1-2): SAVISQKPSRDICQRGTSLTIQCQVDSQVTMMFWYRQQPGQSLTLIATANQGSEATYESGFVIDKFPISRPNLTFSTLTVSNMSPEDSSIYLCSVDSRGQGGGYTFGSGTRLTVV.

The chain couples TRBV7-9 to TRBJ2-5; possible D gene TRBD2, 6 bases. V was clipped by 3 bases and J by 4 bases, with 15 bases between them. The CDR3 runs to 15 residues. CDR1 is SEHNR and CDR2 is FQNEAQ in the germline V gene (reference sequence). The CDR3 nucleotides read TGTGCCAGCAGCTTTTTCTGGGACTTAAGAGAGACCCAGTACTTC. Residues: CASSFFWDLRETQYF.

The chain carries TRBV5-4 and TRBJ2-1, with D possibly being TRBD1 or TRBD2 (5 bases each). Germline V gene data show CDR1 as SGHNT and CDR2 as YYREEE (reference sequence). This CDR3 has 14 amino acids. Trimming shortened V by 3 bases and J by 5 bases, and 12 bases separated the two germline ends. The CDR3 DNA is TGTGCCAGCAGCTCTACCGGGACCCACAATGAGCAGTTCTTC. This translates into CASSSTGTHNEQFF.

V and J are TRBV29-1 and TRBJ1-3, with D uncertain. Germline CDR1 SQVTM, CDR2 ANQGSEA. Trimming shortened V by 4 bases and J by 0 bases, and 10 bases separated the two germline ends. The CDR3 covers 14 residues. The CDR3 is CSVVLAASGNTIYF. The CDR3 region has the DNA TGCAGCGTTGTATTGGCAGCCTCTGGAAACACCATATATTTT.

This chain uses TRBV30 with TRBJ2-5; D uncertain. V was shortened by 5 bases and J by 5 bases, with 12 bases between the two germline ends. Germline CDR1 and CDR2: GTSNPN and SVGIG (reference sequence). The CDR3 totals 12 residues. This chain's CDR3 is CAWGPSGETQYF. In DNA, the CDR3 is TGTGCCTGGGGACCCTCCGGTGAGACCCAGTACTTC.

The chain links TRBV4-2 to TRBJ2-2; 11 positions agree with TRBD2. V shed 5 bases and J 4 bases; nucleotides not matched to a gene: 6. This CDR3 has 16 residues. CDR1 LGHNA and CDR2 YNFKEQ come from the germline V gene. The CDR3 nucleotides read TGTGCCAGCAGCACAACTAGCGGGAGTAGCACCGGGGAGCTGTTTTTT. It yields the protein CASSTTSGSSTGELFF.

CDR3 nucleotide sequence: TGTGCCAGCAGCTTAGGTGCGACAGGGTTTGGCTACACCTTC. It translates to CASSLGATGFGYTF. The chain employs TRBV7-8 and TRBJ1-2, with 7 bases lining up with TRBD1. CDR3 length equals 14 residues. Germline V CDR1 and CDR2: SGHVS, FQNEAQ. Trimming at V came to 1 base and at J to 7 bases, leaving 6 bases not matched to a gene.

V and J are TRBV5-8 and TRBJ2-5; TRBD1 agrees at 11 bases. J was trimmed by 3 bases and V by 4 bases; bases with no gene match: 5. The CDR3 loop spans 15 amino acids. Germline CDR1 and CDR2: SGHTS and YDEGEE. The CDR3 coding sequence is TGTGCCAGCAGCCCAGGGACAGGGGGTGAAGAGACCCAGTACTTC. Amino acid sequence: CASSPGTGGEETQYF.

In this sample, this clone turned up once. CDR3 loop: CASSTALGRTDTQYF. The CDR3 region has the DNA TGTGCCAGCAGCACGGCGCTCGGGAGAACAGATACGCAGTATTTT. The rearrangement uses TRBV11-2 and TRBJ2-3; perhaps TRBD2 as D (6 bases). The CDR3 extends over 15 amino acids. V lost 5 bases and J lost 3, with 15 bases in between. From germline, CDR1 is SGHAT and CDR2 FQNNGV.

The J gene is TRBJ2-6, the V gene TRBV18; TRBD2 matches at 9 bases. The CDR3 totals 19 residues. V dropped 3 bases and J dropped 2; count of bases not matched to a gene: 11. Germline lookup yields CDR1 KGHSH and CDR2 LQKENI. The CDR3 nucleotides are TGTGCCAGCTCACCGTTCCTAGCGGGAACCCGGACTGGGGCCAACGTCCTGACTTTC. Its protein product is CASSPFLAGTRTGANVLTF.

The chain couples TRBV7-8 to TRBJ1-1, with 10 bases that match TRBD1. The ends lost 4 bases at V and 6 bases at J; junction bases unmatched: 5. Per germline, CDR1 SGHVS and CDR2 FQNEAQ. This CDR3 is 14 amino acids long. The DNA of the CDR3 is TGTGCCAGCAGCTCCTGGGACAGGGGCCCTGAAGCTTTCTTT. Translating gives CASSSWDRGPEAFF.

The chain is built from TRBV28 and TRBJ1-1; 10 nucleotides align to TRBD1. Germline lookup yields CDR1 MDHEN and CDR2 SYDVKM. This CDR3 is built from 16 residues. The J segment lost 1 base and the V segment lost 5 bases, leaving 7 bases of the junction unmatched. The CDR3: CASSLGTGVGNTEAFF. The CDR3 region has the DNA TGTGCCAGCAGTCTCGGGACAGGGGTTGGGAACACTGAAGCTTTCTTT.